The 3 T cell receptor beta chains in this list originate from one sample, sequenced in a study of identical twins. TCRdb reprocessed the 5' RACE reads with MiXCR, giving one entry per CDR3 protein. The table shows under 900,000 distinct CDR3 sequences, with 10% to 15% occurring only once. The same sample was also used in a study of yellow fever vaccine responses in identical twins.

Sequencing was carried out using PBMCs. These receptors all come from a woman under 30 in good health.

This chain connects TRBV7-9 to TRBJ1-1, with D possibly TRBD1 on 5 matching bases. Germline-derived CDR1 and CDR2 are SEHNR and FQNEAQ (reference sequence). This CDR3 region has 12 residues. CDR3 sequence: CAHGRGGTEAFF. CDR3 bases: TGTGCGCATGGTCGGGGGGGCACTGAAGCTTTCTTT.

This clonotype has at least ten counts. CDR3 DNA sequence: TGCGCCAGCAGCTTGGTTATTACCGCAAACACCGGGGAGCTGTTTTTT. Translation: CASSLVITANTGELFF. The gene calls are TRBV5-1 and TRBJ2-2; D not certain. The CDR3 spans 16 residues. V was cut by 0 bases and J by 2 bases, with 11 bases left in between. The germline gives CDR1 SGHRS, CDR2 YFSETQ. The full variable domain, completed using reference TRBV5-1 and TRBJ2-2, is KAGVTQTPRYLIKTRGQQVTLSCSPISGHRSVSWYQQTPGQGLQFLFEYFSETQRNKGNFPGRFSGRQFSNSRSEMNVSTLELGDSALYLCASSLVITANTGELFFGEGSRLTVL.

This chain uses TRBV14 with TRBJ2-7, with 9 bases that match TRBD1. Trimming cost V 6 bases and J 2 bases; bases outside gene matches: 8. CDR1 and CDR2 from the germline V gene are SGHDN and FVKESK. The CDR3 spans 15 residues. DNA of the CDR3: TGTGCCAGCAGTAGAGGAGGGACAGGGACCTACGAGCAGTACTTC. This codes for CASSRGGTGTYEQYF.